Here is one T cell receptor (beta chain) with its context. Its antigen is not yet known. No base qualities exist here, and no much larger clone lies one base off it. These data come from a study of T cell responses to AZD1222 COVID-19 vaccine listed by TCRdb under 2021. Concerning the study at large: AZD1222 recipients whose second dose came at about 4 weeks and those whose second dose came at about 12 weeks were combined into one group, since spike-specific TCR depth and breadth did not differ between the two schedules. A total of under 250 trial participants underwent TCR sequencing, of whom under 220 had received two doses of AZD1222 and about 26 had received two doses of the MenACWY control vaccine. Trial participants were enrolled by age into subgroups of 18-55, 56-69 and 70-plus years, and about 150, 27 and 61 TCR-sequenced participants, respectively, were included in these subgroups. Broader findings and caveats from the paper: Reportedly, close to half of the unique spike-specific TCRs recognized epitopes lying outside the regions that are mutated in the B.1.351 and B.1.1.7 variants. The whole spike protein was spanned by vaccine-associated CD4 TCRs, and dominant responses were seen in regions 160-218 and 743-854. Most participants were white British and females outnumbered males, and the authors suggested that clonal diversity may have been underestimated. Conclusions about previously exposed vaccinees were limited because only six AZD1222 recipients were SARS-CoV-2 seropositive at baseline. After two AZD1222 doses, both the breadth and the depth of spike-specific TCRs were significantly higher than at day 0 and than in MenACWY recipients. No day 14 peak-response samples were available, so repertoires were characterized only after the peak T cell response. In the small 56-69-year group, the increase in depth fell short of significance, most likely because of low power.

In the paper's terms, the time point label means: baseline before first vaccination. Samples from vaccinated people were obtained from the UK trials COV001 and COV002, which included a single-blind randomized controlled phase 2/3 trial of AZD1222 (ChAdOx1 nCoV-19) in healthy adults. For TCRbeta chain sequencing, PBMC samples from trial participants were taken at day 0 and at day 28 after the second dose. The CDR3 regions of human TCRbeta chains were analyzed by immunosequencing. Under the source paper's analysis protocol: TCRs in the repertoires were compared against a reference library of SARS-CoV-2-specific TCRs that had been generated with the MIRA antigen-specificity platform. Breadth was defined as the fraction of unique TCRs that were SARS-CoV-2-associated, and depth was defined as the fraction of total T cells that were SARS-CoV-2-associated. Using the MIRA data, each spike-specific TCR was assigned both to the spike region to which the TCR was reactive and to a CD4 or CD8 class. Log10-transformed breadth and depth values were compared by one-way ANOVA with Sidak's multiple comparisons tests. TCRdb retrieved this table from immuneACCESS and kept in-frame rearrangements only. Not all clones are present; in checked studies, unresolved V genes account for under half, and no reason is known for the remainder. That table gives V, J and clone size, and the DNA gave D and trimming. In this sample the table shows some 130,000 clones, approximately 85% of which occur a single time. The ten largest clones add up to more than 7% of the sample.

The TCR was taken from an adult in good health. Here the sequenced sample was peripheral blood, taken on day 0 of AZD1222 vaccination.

The sequence in DNA is TGCGCCAGCAGCCCCGGACAGGGCCTCACAGATACGCAGTATTTT. This gives the protein CASSPGQGLTDTQYF. Recombination linked TRBV5-1 to TRBJ2-3, and 8 junction bases match TRBD1. The CDR1 and CDR2 encoded by the germline V gene are SGHRS and YFSETQ. Trimming leaves V shorter by 4 bases and J shorter by 2 bases, with the junction holding 6 bases beyond the gene matches. The CDR3 has 15 amino acids, counting the end cysteine and phenylalanine. The read is trimmed to its CDR3 DNA, 45 bases read in frame from base 1.